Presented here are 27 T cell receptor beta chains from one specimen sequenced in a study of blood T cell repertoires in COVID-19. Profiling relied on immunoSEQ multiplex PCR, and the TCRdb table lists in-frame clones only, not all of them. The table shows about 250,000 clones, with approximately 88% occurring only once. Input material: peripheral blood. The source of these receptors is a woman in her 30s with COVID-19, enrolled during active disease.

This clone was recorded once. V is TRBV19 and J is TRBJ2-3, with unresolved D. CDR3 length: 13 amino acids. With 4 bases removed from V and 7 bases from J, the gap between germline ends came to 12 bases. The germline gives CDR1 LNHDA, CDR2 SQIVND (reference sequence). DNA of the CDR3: TGTGCCAGTAGTACCTCCCCAGATTATACGCAGTATTTT. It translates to CASSTSPDYTQYF. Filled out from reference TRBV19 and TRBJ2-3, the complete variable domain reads DGGITQSPKYLFRKEGQNVTLSCEQNLNHDAMYWYRQDPGQGLRLIYYSQIVNDFQKGDIAEGYSVSREKKESFPLTVTSAQKNPTAFYLCASSTSPDYTQYFGPGTRLTVL.

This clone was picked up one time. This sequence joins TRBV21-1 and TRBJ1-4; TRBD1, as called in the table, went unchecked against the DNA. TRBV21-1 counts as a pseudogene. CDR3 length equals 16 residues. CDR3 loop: CASSKPRDRPLDWLFF. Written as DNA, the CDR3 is TGTGCCAGCAGCAAACCACGGGACAGACCCTTGGATTGGCTGTTTTTT.

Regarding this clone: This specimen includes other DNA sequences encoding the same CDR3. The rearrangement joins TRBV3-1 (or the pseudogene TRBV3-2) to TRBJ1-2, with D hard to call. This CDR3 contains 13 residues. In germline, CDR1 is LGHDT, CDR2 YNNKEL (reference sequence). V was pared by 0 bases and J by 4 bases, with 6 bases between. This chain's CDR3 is CASSQDGAYGYTF. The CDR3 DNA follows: TGTGCCAGCAGCCAAGATGGAGCCTATGGCTACACCTTC.

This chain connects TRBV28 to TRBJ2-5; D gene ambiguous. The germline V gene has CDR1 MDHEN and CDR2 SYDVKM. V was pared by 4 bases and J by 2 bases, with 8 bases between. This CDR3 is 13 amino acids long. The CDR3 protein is CASSSTLQETQYF. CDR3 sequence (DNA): TGTGCCAGCAGTTCCACCCTACAAGAGACCCAGTACTTC.

CDR3 DNA sequence: TGTGCCAGCAGCTTACGGGGGGAGCGCTACGAGCAGTACTTC. Amino acids: CASSLRGERYEQYF. The chain uses TRBV7-8 and TRBJ2-7; 7 bases are a match to TRBD2. Germline-derived CDR1 and CDR2 are SGHVS and FQNEAQ. J gave up 3 bases and V 2 bases, and 4 bases lay outside the gene matches. The CDR3 consists of 14 residues.

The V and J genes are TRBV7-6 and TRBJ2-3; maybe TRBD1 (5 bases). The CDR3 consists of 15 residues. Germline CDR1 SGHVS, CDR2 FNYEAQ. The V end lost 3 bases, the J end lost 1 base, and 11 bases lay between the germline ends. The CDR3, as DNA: TGTGCCAGCAGCTTGACTCAGGGCGGCACAGATACGCAGTATTTT. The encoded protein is CASSLTQGGTDTQYF.

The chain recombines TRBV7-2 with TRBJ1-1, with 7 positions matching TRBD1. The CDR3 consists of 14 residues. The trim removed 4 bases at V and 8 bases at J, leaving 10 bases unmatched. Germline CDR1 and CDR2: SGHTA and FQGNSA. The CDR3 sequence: CASSSRGAQGEAFF. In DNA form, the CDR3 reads TGTGCCAGCAGCTCCAGGGGGGCACAGGGCGAAGCTTTCTTT.

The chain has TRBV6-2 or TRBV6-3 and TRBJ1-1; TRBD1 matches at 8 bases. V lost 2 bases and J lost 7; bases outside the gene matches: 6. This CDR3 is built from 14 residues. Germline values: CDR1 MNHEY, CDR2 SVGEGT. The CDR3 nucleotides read TGTGCCAGCAGTTACGGTCCCGGACAGGGTGAAGCTTTCTTT. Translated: CASSYGPGQGEAFF.

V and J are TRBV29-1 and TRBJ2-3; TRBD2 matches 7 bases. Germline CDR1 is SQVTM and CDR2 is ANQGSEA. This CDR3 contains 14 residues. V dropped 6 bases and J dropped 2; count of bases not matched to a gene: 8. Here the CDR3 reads CSVDDGGVTDTQYF. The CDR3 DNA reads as TGCAGCGTCGACGATGGGGGGGTCACAGATACGCAGTATTTT.

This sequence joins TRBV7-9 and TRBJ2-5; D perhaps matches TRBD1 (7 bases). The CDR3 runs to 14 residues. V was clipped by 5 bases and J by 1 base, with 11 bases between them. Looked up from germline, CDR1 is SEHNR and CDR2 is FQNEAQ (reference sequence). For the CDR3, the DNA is TGTGCCAGCAGCCGCGGGGACAGCCAAGAGACCCAGTACTTC. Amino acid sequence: CASSRGDSQETQYF.

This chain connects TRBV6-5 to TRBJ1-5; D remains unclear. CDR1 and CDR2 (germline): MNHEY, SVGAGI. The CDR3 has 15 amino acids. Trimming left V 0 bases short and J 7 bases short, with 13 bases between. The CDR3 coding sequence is TGTGCCAGCAGTTACTCCAAGGCCGGGTCCCAGCCCCAGCATTTT. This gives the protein CASSYSKAGSQPQHF.

The CDR3 DNA sequence: TGTGCCAGCAGGGATGGAGGTTACAATGAGCAGTTCTTC. This translates into CASRDGGYNEQFF. This chain connects TRBV25-1 to TRBJ2-1; D is perhaps TRBD2 (5 bases). CDR3 length: 13 residues. V dropped 6 bases and J dropped 4 bases, with 10 bases sitting between them. CDR1 and CDR2 (germline): MGHDK, SYGVNS.

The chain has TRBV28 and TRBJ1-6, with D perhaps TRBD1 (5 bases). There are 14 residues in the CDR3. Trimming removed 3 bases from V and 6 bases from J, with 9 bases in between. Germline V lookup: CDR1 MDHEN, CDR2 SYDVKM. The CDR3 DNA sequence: TGTGCCAGCAGTTTTCCGGGGGGTAATTCACCCCTCCACTTT. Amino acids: CASSFPGGNSPLHF.

The CDR3 spells CASSSNRVAGNTIYF. CDR3 DNA sequence: TGCGCCAGCAGCAGCAACAGGGTTGCTGGAAACACCATATATTTT. The chain has TRBV4-3 and TRBJ1-3, with TRBD1 as a possible D gene (6 bases). The CDR3 has 15 residues. Germline-derived CDR1 and CDR2 are LGHNA and YSLEER. The germline V and J ends were trimmed by 5 bases and 2 bases, with 13 bases remaining between them.

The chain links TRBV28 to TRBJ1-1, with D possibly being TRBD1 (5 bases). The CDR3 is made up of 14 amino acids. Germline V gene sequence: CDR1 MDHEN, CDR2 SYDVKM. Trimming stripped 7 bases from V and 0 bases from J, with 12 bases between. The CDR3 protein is CASKLTALNTEAFF. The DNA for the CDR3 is TGTGCCAGCAAACTGACAGCTTTGAACACTGAAGCTTTCTTT.

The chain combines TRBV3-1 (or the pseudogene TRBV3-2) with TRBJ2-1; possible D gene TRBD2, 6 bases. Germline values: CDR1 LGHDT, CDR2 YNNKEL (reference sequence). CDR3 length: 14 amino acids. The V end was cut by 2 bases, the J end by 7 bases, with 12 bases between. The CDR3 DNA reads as TGTGCCAGCAGCCAATTAGGCCGGGGGAATGAGCAGTTCTTC. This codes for CASSQLGRGNEQFF.

The chain's CDR3 is CASSLSGSGPISSQHF. DNA for the CDR3: TGTGCCAGCAGCTTATCCGGCTCAGGGCCTATTTCTTCCCAGCATTTT. The chain recombines TRBV7-2 with TRBJ1-5, with D possibly TRBD1 on 5 matching bases. CDR1 and CDR2 from the germline V gene are SGHTA and FQGNSA. V gave up 2 bases and J gave up 11 bases, with 22 bases separating them. The length of the CDR3 is 16 residues.

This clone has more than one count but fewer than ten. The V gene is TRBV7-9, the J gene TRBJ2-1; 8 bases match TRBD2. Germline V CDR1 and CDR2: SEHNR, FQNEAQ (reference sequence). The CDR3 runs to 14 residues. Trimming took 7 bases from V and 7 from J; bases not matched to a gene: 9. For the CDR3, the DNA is TGTGCCAGCAAGGATCAGGGGACTAGAAATGAGCAGTTCTTC. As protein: CASKDQGTRNEQFF.

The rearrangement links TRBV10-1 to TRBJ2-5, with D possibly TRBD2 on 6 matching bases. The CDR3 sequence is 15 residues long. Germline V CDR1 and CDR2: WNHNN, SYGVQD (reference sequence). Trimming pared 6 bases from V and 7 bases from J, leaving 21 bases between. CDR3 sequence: CASSSGRRAQGTQYF. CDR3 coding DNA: TGCGCCAGCAGCTCGGGGAGGAGGGCTCAGGGGACCCAGTACTTC.

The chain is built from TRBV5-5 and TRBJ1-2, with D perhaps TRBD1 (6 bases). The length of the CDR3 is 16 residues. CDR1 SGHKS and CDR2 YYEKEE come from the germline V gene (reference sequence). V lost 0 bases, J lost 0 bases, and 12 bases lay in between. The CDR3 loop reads CASSLEGRGANYGYTF. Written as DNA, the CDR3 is TGTGCCAGCAGCTTGGAAGGCAGGGGAGCTAACTATGGCTACACCTTC.

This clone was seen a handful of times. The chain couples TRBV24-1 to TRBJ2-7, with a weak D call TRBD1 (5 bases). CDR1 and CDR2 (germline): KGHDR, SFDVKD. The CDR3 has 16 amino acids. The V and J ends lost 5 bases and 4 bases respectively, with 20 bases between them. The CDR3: CATSGQSDGGAYEQYF. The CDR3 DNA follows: TGTGCCACCAGTGGTCAGTCGGACGGTGGGGCGTACGAGCAGTACTTC.

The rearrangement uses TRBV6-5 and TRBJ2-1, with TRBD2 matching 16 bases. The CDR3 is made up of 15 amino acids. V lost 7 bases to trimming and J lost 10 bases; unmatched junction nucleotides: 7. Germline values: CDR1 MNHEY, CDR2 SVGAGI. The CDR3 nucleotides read TGTGCCAGCACCCCGGGACTAGCGGGAGGGAGGGAGCAGTTCTTC. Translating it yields CASTPGLAGGREQFF.

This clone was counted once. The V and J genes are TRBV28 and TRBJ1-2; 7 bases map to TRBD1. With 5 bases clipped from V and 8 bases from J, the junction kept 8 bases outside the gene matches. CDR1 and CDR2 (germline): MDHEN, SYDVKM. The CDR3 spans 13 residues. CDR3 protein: CASSRYRGWGYTF. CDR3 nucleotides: TGTGCCAGCAGTCGTTACAGGGGTTGGGGCTACACCTTC.

The CDR3 coding sequence is TGTGCCAGCAGTCCCCGAGGTGGGGGAGGGACAGGGCGAGGCTACACCTTC. Residues: CASSPRGGGGTGRGYTF. This sequence joins TRBV28 and TRBJ1-2; 9 bases map to TRBD1. The germline CDR1 and CDR2 sequences are MDHEN and SYDVKM. V shed 5 bases and J 8 bases; nucleotides not matched to a gene: 18. This CDR3 has 17 amino acids.

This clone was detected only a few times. In DNA form, the CDR3 reads TGTGCCAGCAGCACACGGACTAGCGGGAAAGGGGCAGATACGCAGTATTTT. Protein sequence: CASSTRTSGKGADTQYF. V usage is TRBV11-3 and J usage is TRBJ2-3; TRBD2 matches 12 bases. Losses at the gene ends were 5 bases for V and 4 bases for J; bases not matched to a gene: 10. CDR3 length equals 17 residues. Germline CDR1 and CDR2: SGHNT and YENEEA. Full variable domain (outside the CDR3, taken from reference TRBV11-3 and TRBJ2-3): EAGVVQSPRYKIIEKKQPVAFWCNPISGHNTLYWYLQNLGQGPELLIRYENEEAVDDSQLPKDRFSAERLKGVDSTLKIQPAELGDSAVYLCASSTRTSGKGADTQYFGPGTRLTVL.

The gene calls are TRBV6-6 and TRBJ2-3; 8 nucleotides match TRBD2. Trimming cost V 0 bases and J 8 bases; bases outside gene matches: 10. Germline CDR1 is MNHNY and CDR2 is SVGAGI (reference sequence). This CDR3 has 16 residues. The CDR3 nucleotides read TGTGCCAGCAGTTACTCGGAGGGAGACGCGGGGGGTACGCAGTATTTT. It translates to CASSYSEGDAGGTQYF.

The CDR3 DNA reads TGTGCCAGCAGCCCGGGGGGGCAGGCCGCCGGCTACACCTTC. Its translation is CASSPGGQAAGYTF. The rearrangement joins TRBV7-9 to TRBJ1-2; D is possibly TRBD1 (6 bases). The CDR3 spans 14 residues. The ends were cut back, 5 bases at V and 8 bases at J, with 18 bases in the middle. In germline, CDR1 is SEHNR, CDR2 FQNEAQ (reference sequence).